What follows are 27 T cell receptor beta chains derived from one specimen sequenced in a study of cytomegalovirus exposure and HLA in healthy donors. Vbeta (60) and Jbeta (13) primers were used in the PCR. Sequenced by immunoSEQ multiplex PCR; TCRdb stores in-frame clones only, minus some. This sample yields about 92,000 clones, of which under 80% are seen a single time; under 8% belongs to the top ten. Sequencing was performed on PBMCs. Every receptor here comes from a man in his fifties or sixties in good health and CMV-seropositive.

This clone came up a few times. The rearrangement joins TRBV7-9 to TRBJ1-5; D not resolved. CDR1 SEHNR and CDR2 FQNEAQ come from the germline V gene (reference sequence). Trimming took off 7 bases at V and 6 bases at J, with 19 bases between the two ends. CDR3 length: 15 residues. The CDR3 reads CASTYSGEEPQPQHF. The CDR3 DNA sequence: TGTGCCAGCACCTACTCCGGGGAGGAACCTCAGCCCCAGCATTTT.

The chain uses TRBV10-1 and TRBJ1-1; the D gene is possibly TRBD1 (5 bases). This CDR3 has 13 amino acids. Germline V lookup: CDR1 WNHNN, CDR2 SYGVQD (reference sequence). V was shortened by 6 bases and J by 6 bases, with 14 bases between the two germline ends. In DNA form, the CDR3 reads TGCGCCAGCAGGGGATGGGACTACCCTGAAGCTTTCTTT. Its translation is CASRGWDYPEAFF.

A remark on this clone: The same CDR3 is also encoded by other DNA sequences in this sample. V and J are TRBV6-1 and TRBJ2-1; D may be TRBD2 (6 bases). Germline V gives CDR1 MNHNS, CDR2 SASEGT. CDR3 length: 15 amino acids. The V gene lost 2 bases and the J gene lost 0 bases, with 8 bases spanning the gap. CDR3: CASSERGSSYNEQFF. The CDR3 region has the DNA TGTGCCAGCAGTGAACGGGGGAGCTCCTACAATGAGCAGTTCTTC.

This chain links TRBV7-2 with TRBJ1-2; a possible D gene is TRBD1 (5 bases). This CDR3 spans 14 amino acids. Trimming stripped 1 base from V and 2 bases from J, with 8 bases between. The germline CDR1 and CDR2 sequences are SGHTA and FQGNSA. CDR3 sequence (DNA): TGTGCCAGCAGCTTAGGACAGACGAACTATGGCTACACCTTC. Its translation: CASSLGQTNYGYTF.

The rearrangement links TRBV6-5 to TRBJ1-2; no clear D. V was cut by 6 bases and J by 8 bases, with 16 bases left in between. This CDR3 is 13 amino acids long. From germline, CDR1 is MNHEY and CDR2 SVGAGI. The CDR3 loop is CASSRTASGGYTF. In DNA, the CDR3 is TGTGCCAGCAGCCGTACAGCATCGGGGGGCTACACCTTC.

The J gene is TRBJ2-7, the V gene TRBV7-9, with 10 bases matching TRBD2. V shed 1 base, J shed 2 bases, and the junction held 5 bases outside the gene matches. Germline V gene lookup returns CDR1 SEHNR and CDR2 FQNEAQ (reference sequence). This CDR3 region has 16 residues. This CDR3 reads CASSLGGLAGAYEQYF. The CDR3 DNA follows: TGTGCCAGCAGCTTAGGAGGCCTAGCGGGGGCCTACGAGCAGTACTTC. Based on the CDR3 plus reference TRBV7-9 and TRBJ2-7, the full variable domain is DTGVSQNPRHKITKRGQNVTFRCDPISEHNRLYWYRQTLGQGPEFLTYFQNEAQLEKSRLLSDRFSAERPKGSFSTLEIQRTEQGDSAMYLCASSLGGLAGAYEQYFGPGTRLTVT.

The V and J genes are TRBV5-1 and TRBJ1-6; 8 nucleotides align to TRBD1. The CDR3 length is 18 residues. J gave up 9 bases and V 0 bases, and 14 bases lay outside the gene matches. Germline-derived CDR1 and CDR2 are SGHRS and YFSETQ. CDR3 nucleotide sequence: TGCGCCAGCAGCTTGGCCCCACAGGGGGAGCAGGCGGGTTCACCCCTCCACTTT. It specifies CASSLAPQGEQAGSPLHF. Filled out from reference TRBV5-1 and TRBJ1-6, the complete variable domain reads KAGVTQTPRYLIKTRGQQVTLSCSPISGHRSVSWYQQTPGQGLQFLFEYFSETQRNKGNFPGRFSGRQFSNSRSEMNVSTLELGDSALYLCASSLAPQGEQAGSPLHFGNGTRLTVT.

This chain joins TRBV7-9 and TRBJ2-5; 7 nucleotides align to TRBD2. The CDR3 consists of 16 residues. Per germline, CDR1 SEHNR and CDR2 FQNEAQ (reference sequence). Trimming cost V 6 bases and J 2 bases; bases outside gene matches: 12. The CDR3 spells CASRPGLAVSQETQYF. The CDR3 region has the DNA TGTGCCAGCAGACCCGGGCTAGCGGTATCACAAGAGACCCAGTACTTC.

V usage is TRBV30 and J usage is TRBJ1-6, with 9 bases that match TRBD1. Germline trimming cut 6 bases from V and 7 bases from J; bases unmatched to any gene: 7. In germline, CDR1 is GTSNPN, CDR2 SVGIG (reference sequence). The CDR3 covers 14 residues. The CDR3 DNA sequence: TGTGCCTGCTCCGGGACAGGGAGGAATTCACCCCTCCACTTT. Translated, it gives CACSGTGRNSPLHF.

V and J are TRBV4-3 and TRBJ2-3, with 9 bases matching TRBD2. The CDR3 consists of 15 residues. CDR1 is LGHNA and CDR2 is YSLEER in the germline V gene. V dropped 0 bases and J dropped 4; count of bases not matched to a gene: 2. The CDR3 DNA reads as TGCGCCAGCAGCCAAGATCTAGCGGGGCCAGATACGCAGTATTTT. This gives the protein CASSQDLAGPDTQYF.

This rearrangement joins TRBV6-5 to TRBJ2-2; D not resolved. The CDR3 contains 15 residues. Germline-derived CDR1 and CDR2 are MNHEY and SVGAGI. Trimming took 0 bases from V and 1 from J, leaving 6 bases between them. CDR3 bases: TGTGCCAGCAGTTACTCGTCTCGGAACACCGGGGAGCTGTTTTTT. It codes for CASSYSSRNTGELFF.

This chain links TRBV19 with TRBJ2-3, with 9 bases matching TRBD1. Germline V gene lookup returns CDR1 LNHDA and CDR2 SQIVND (reference sequence). Trimming removed 8 bases from V and 2 bases from J; junction bases left unmatched: 8. This CDR3 has 15 amino acids. The CDR3 DNA sequence: TGTGCCAGTCGGACCGGGACAGGGAACACAGATACGCAGTATTTT. Translation: CASRTGTGNTDTQYF.

This clone appeared a single time. The CDR3 protein is CASRRDPLSGQYF. CDR3 DNA: TGTGCCAGCAGGCGAGACCCTTTATCGGGGCAGTACTTC. The gene calls are TRBV6-1 and TRBJ2-7, with D unresolved. This CDR3 is 13 amino acids long. V lost 6 bases and J 9 bases, leaving 18 bases between the germline ends. CDR1 and CDR2 (germline): MNHNS, SASEGT.

The chain links TRBV7-9 to TRBJ1-4; 8 bases map to TRBD1. The CDR3 has 15 amino acids. Germline CDR1 reads SEHNR; CDR2 reads FQNEAQ (reference sequence). V dropped 5 bases and J dropped 7; count of bases not matched to a gene: 9. The CDR3 DNA sequence: TGTGCCAGCAGCCGGATGCAGGGGGCGACTGAAAAACTGTTTTTT. It specifies CASSRMQGATEKLFF.

The chain recombines TRBV4-2 with TRBJ2-1; 7 bases are shared with TRBD1. CDR1 is LGHNA, CDR2 YNFKEQ, per germline. The CDR3 has 20 residues. V shed 0 bases and J 9 bases; nucleotides not matched to a gene: 23. The CDR3 spells CASSQEVEGARRKGVGEQFF. As DNA, the CDR3 is TGTGCCAGCAGCCAAGAAGTCGAGGGGGCCCGACGGAAAGGGGTCGGTGAGCAGTTCTTC.

This clone was seen just once. V usage is TRBV6-6 and J usage is TRBJ2-1, with 10 positions matching TRBD2. Germline V gives CDR1 MNHNY, CDR2 SVGAGI (reference sequence). The length of the CDR3 is 12 residues. The J segment lost 12 bases and the V segment lost 5 bases, leaving 4 bases of the junction unmatched. CDR3 sequence: CASSSGGAGQFF. CDR3 nucleotides: TGTGCCAGCAGTAGCGGGGGGGCCGGGCAGTTCTTC.

This clone has a handful of counts. V gene TRBV7-2 combines with J gene TRBJ2-1; 9 bases are a match to TRBD2. The ends lost 4 bases at V and 4 bases at J; junction bases unmatched: 14. The CDR3 extends over 18 amino acids. CDR1 and CDR2 (germline): SGHTA, FQGNSA. CDR3 in amino acids: CASSSPEGGGGEYNEQFF. The CDR3 coding sequence is TGTGCCAGCAGCTCACCCGAGGGGGGCGGGGGGGAATACAATGAGCAGTTCTTC. The whole variable domain, filled in from reference TRBV7-2 and TRBJ2-1, reads GAGVSQSPSNKVTEKGKDVELRCDPISGHTALYWYRQSLGQGLEFLIYFQGNSAPDKSGLPSDRFSAERTGGSVSTLTIQRTQQEDSAVYLCASSSPEGGGGEYNEQFFGPGTRLTVL.

The chain employs TRBV7-2 and TRBJ2-6; 9 bases fit TRBD1. CDR1 SGHTA and CDR2 FQGNSA come from the germline V gene. The CDR3 sequence is 16 residues long. Trimming took 6 bases from V and 0 from J; bases not matched to a gene: 3. The CDR3 DNA follows: TGTGCCAGCAGGACAGGGGGGGGCTCTGGGGCCAACGTCCTGACTTTC. This encodes CASRTGGGSGANVLTF. The full variable domain, with the rest looked up from reference TRBV7-2 and TRBJ2-6, is GAGVSQSPSNKVTEKGKDVELRCDPISGHTALYWYRQSLGQGLEFLIYFQGNSAPDKSGLPSDRFSAERTGGSVSTLTIQRTQQEDSAVYLCASRTGGGSGANVLTFGAGSRLTVL.

The gene calls are TRBV6-4 and TRBJ1-4; 7 bases agree with TRBD1. Per germline, CDR1 MRHNA and CDR2 SNTAGT. Unmatched junction bases numbered 4, after V lost 6 bases and J lost 0 bases. This CDR3 is built from 15 residues. The CDR3 reads CASRSTGATNEKLFF. For the CDR3, the DNA is TGTGCCAGCAGATCAACAGGGGCAACTAATGAAAAACTGTTTTTT.

This chain links TRBV6-6 with TRBJ2-5; TRBD1 might be the D (6 bases). The DNA end is more similar to TRBJ2-7, so the J call may be wrong. The CDR3 runs to 14 residues. Germline assignment: CDR1 MNHNY and CDR2 SVGAGI (reference sequence). CDR3 loop: CASSYGRGIYEQYF. The CDR3 nucleotides are TGTGCCAGCAGTTACGGCAGGGGTATATACGAGCAGTACTTC.

On this clone itself: At one boundary the junction diverges from the germline segment, which might be a read error. This chain connects TRBV4-3 to TRBJ1-5, with D possibly TRBD1 on 5 matching bases. The length of the CDR3 is 14 residues. CDR1 and CDR2 (germline): LGHNA, YSLEER. CDR3 coding DNA: TGCGCCAGCAGCCAAGAGCAGGGCAATCAGCCCCAGAATTTT. Protein sequence: CASSQEQGNQPQNF.

In this sample, this clone turned up a few times. The V gene is TRBV5-1, the J gene TRBJ1-2; D gene uncertain. Germline V gene lookup returns CDR1 SGHRS and CDR2 YFSETQ. This CDR3 spans 14 amino acids. V was trimmed by 5 bases and J by 1 base, leaving 12 bases between them. In DNA, the CDR3 is TGCGCCAGCAGTAGAAGCGGGGATAACTATGGCTACACCTTC. Residues: CASSRSGDNYGYTF.

This clone appeared a few times. Other DNA sequences from this sample encode an identical CDR3 as well. The chain is built from TRBV30 and TRBJ1-2; 7 bases match TRBD1. In germline, CDR1 is GTSNPN, CDR2 SVGIG (reference sequence). This CDR3 has 11 amino acids. Germline trimming cut 0 bases from V and 8 bases from J; bases unmatched to any gene: 0. This chain's CDR3 is CAWSVGGGYTF. The CDR3 DNA reads TGTGCCTGGAGTGTAGGGGGCGGCTACACCTTC.

The rearrangement uses TRBV7-2 and TRBJ2-7; 8 bases are a match to TRBD1. Losses at the gene ends were 5 bases for V and 0 bases for J; bases not matched to a gene: 12. The CDR3 totals 17 residues. Germline-derived CDR1 and CDR2 are SGHTA and FQGNSA. The CDR3 region is CASSPQTGGTASYEQYF. The CDR3, as DNA: TGTGCCAGCAGCCCGCAAACAGGGGGTACCGCCTCCTACGAGCAGTACTTC.

The chain uses TRBV7-6 and TRBJ2-2, with D possibly TRBD2 on 6 matching bases. CDR3 length equals 15 residues. CDR1 and CDR2 from the germline V gene are SGHVS and FNYEAQ. V shed 7 bases and J shed 5 bases, with 17 bases lying between them. Here the CDR3 reads CASNPPGGVTGELFF. The CDR3, as DNA: TGTGCCAGCAACCCCCCGGGCGGGGTGACCGGGGAGCTGTTTTTT.

The chain uses TRBV18 and TRBJ1-1, with TRBD1 as a possible D gene (6 bases). V lost 0 bases and J 2 bases, leaving 13 bases between the germline ends. Germline V gene sequence: CDR1 KGHSH, CDR2 LQKENI. The CDR3 has 16 amino acids. The CDR3 sequence: CASSPPPGHQNTEAFF. The CDR3 bases are TGTGCCAGCTCACCACCCCCGGGACACCAAAACACTGAAGCTTTCTTT.

This clone has just one count. A junction end diverges from the germline sequence, so it may reflect a read error. V is TRBV30 and J is TRBJ1-5; D perhaps matches TRBD1 (6 bases). CDR3 size: 14 residues. Germline-derived CDR1 and CDR2 are GTSNPN and SVGIG (reference sequence). The CDR3 sequence is CAWSPGQPNQPQNF. The CDR3 coding sequence is TGTGCCTGGAGTCCAGGACAGCCTAATCAGCCCCAGAATTTT.